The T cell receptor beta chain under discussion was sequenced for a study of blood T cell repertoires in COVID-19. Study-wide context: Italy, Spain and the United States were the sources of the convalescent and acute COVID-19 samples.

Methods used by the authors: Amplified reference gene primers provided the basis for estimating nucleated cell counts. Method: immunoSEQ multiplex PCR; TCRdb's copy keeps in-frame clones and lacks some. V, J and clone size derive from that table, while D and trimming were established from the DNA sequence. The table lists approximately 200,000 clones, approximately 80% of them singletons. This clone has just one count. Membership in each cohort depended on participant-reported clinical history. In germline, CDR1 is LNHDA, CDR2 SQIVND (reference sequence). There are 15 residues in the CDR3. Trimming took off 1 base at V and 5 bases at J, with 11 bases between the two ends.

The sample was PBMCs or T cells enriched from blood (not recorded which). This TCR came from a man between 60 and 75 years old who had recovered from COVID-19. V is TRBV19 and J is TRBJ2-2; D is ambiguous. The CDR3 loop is CASSIGHRDTGELFF. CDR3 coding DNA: TGTGCCAGTAGTATAGGACATCGAGATACCGGGGAGCTGTTTTTT.